The present T cell receptor beta chain was sequenced within a study of T-cell reconstitution after alpha-beta-depleted transplantation in children. Overall study findings and caveats: Once a year had passed after transplant, T-cell counts and diversity came mostly from newly produced T cells. Reportedly, only several hundred clones from non-depleted graft cells drove alpha-beta T-cell counts at about two months. Elevated TCRbeta diversity at day 60 was traced, in some patients, to surviving recipient T cells and thymic progenitors.

TCRbeta library construction was performed incorporating unique molecular identifiers. From the PCR reads, TCRdb called clonotypes with MiXCR, one entry per CDR3 protein. The data hold some 120,000 distinct CDR3 sequences, with 8% to 10% observed a single time. This clonotype came up a few times. Its antigen is undetermined. CDR3 length: 14 residues. Trimming took 1 base from V and 5 from J, leaving 11 bases between them. Germline V gene lookup returns CDR1 DFQATT and CDR2 SNEGSKA (reference sequence). The source is a girl in the first two years of life who had a stem cell transplant for combined immunodeficiency, so the T cells may come from the graft donor. Sequencing used PBMCs, mostly from graft donor cells, obtained 180 days after TCRalphabeta/CD19-depleted stem cell transplant. J is TRBJ2-2 and V is TRBV20-1, with D uncertain. CDR3 sequence: CSARVDIKTGELFF. The CDR3 DNA sequence: TGCAGTGCTAGAGTTGACATAAAGACCGGGGAGCTGTTTTTT.